One T cell receptor beta chain is described in this entry. The sample providers were healthy Caucasian people from Russia, aged roughly 6 to 90. The length of the CDR3 is 16 residues. Germline CDR1 and CDR2: KGHDR and SFDVKD. V trimming: 4 bases; J trimming: 2 bases; junction bases outside the gene matches: 6. PCR was performed a second time for about 7 to 12 cycles using a sample-barcoded 5' primer and a J-beta primer mix. One entry per CDR3 protein, called by TCRdb with MiXCR from the 5' RACE reads. The table has just under 750,000 distinct CDR3 sequences, approximately 22% seen once. These data originate in a study of blood T cells in healthy people across ages.

The sample comprised blood. The gene calls are TRBV24-1 and TRBJ2-2; 7 bases map to TRBD1. This receptor was obtained from a man between 65 and 85 years old in good health. This CDR3 is CATSEPRQGNTGELFF. CDR3 nucleotide sequence: TGTGCCACCAGTGAACCCCGACAGGGCAACACCGGGGAGCTGTTTTTT.